This TCR beta chain comes out of a study of cytomegalovirus exposure and HLA in healthy donors. Both 60 Vbeta primers and 13 Jbeta primers went into the PCR. Some clones are missing from TCRdb's copy, which holds only in-frame ones; the method was immunoSEQ multiplex PCR. The table shows about 170,000 clones, with over 80% occurring only once. As concerns this clone: Its antigen remains unknown.

Looked up from germline, CDR1 is WNHNN and CDR2 is SYGVQD (reference sequence). The J segment lost 3 bases and the V segment lost 6 bases, leaving 10 bases of the junction unmatched. This CDR3 has 15 residues. Study results and limitations: A later analysis showed that HLA-associated TCR beta chains had undergone more clonal expansion than equally common others. Among the sequence variants, a highly shared cluster was likely an artifact of sequencing. Reports state that TCR beta sequences accurately predicted most subjects' HLA-A and HLA-B alleles.

The sequence was collected from a girl aged 5 to 17 in good health and CMV-seropositive. The sequenced sample was PBMCs. V is TRBV10-1 and J is TRBJ1-1; 7 bases align to TRBD1. In DNA, the CDR3 is TGCGCCAGCAGCGACTCAGGAACAGGGGACACTGAAGCTTTCTTT. Residues: CASSDSGTGDTEAFF.